This T cell receptor (beta chain) was retrieved from a study of blood T cell repertoires in COVID-19. Across the whole study: Sources were T cells, B-cell-depleted T cells, or PBMCs; the material itself was cDNA or gDNA.

TCRdb keeps only in-frame clones here, not all; method: immunoSEQ multiplex PCR. In the table there are 130,000 to 150,000 clones, around 81% of which are singletons. CDR1 is MGHRA, CDR2 YSYEKL, per germline. Trimming pared 4 bases from V and 8 bases from J, leaving 12 bases between. The CDR3 sequence is 13 residues long. The study drew participants aged about 18 to 95 years from roughly 25 US areas. Donors were grouped by their self-reported clinical history. Resolution of symptoms, clearance, or two negative PCRs was present in recovered Cohort 3 donors. The sequenced material came from PBMCs or T cells enriched from blood (not recorded which). V usage is TRBV4-1 and J usage is TRBJ1-5, with D tentatively TRBD1 (5 bases). The TCR originated in a woman aged 40 to 50 who had recovered from COVID-19. For the CDR3, the DNA is TGCGCCAGCAGCCGAGGGACTTTGGAGCCCCAGCATTTT. Amino acids: CASSRGTLEPQHF.